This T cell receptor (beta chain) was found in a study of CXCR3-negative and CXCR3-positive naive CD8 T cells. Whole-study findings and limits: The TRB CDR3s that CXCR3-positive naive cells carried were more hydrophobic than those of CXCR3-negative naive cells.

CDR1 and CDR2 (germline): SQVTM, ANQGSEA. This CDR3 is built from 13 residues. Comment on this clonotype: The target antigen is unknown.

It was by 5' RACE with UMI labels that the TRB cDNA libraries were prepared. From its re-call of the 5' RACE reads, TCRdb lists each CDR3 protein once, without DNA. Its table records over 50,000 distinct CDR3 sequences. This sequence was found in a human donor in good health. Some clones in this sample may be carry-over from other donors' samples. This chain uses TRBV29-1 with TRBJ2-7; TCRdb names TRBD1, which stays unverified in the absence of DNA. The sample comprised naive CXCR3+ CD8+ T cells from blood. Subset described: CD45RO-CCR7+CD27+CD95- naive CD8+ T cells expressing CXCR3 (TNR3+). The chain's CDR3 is CSVRGQPSYGQYF.